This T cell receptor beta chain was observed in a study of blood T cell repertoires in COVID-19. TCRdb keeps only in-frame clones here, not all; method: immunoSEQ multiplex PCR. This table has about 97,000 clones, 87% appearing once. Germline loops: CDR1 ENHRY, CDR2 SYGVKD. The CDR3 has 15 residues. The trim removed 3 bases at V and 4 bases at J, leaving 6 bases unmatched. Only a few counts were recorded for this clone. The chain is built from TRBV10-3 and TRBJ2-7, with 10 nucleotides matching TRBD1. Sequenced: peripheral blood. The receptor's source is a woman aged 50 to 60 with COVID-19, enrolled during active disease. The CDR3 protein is CAISDPTGGGYEQYF. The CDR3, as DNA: TGTGCCATCAGTGACCCGACAGGGGGCGGTTACGAGCAGTACTTC.